This T cell receptor (beta chain) was sequenced for a study of PD-1 blockade in classical Hodgkin lymphoma. The study, taken as a whole, reports: Newly diagnosed patients were reported to exhibit reduced baseline TCR diversity relative to healthy donors. Whatever underlies the repertoire differences (possibly disease activity or prior therapy) remains undefined.

Produced via immunoSEQ multiplex PCR; TCRdb's table is partial and in-frame only. The sample lists about 28,000 clones, roughly 92% occurring once. The time point: newly diagnosed, previously untreated cHL patient sample. Comparison came from newly diagnosed, untreated classical Hodgkin lymphoma PBMCs. Note on this clone: Its antigen remains unknown.

The CDR3 runs to 15 residues. Germline V gene sequence: CDR1 SGHTA, CDR2 FQGNSA. V lost 5 bases, J lost 0 bases, and 11 bases lay in between. This chain uses TRBV7-2 with TRBJ2-1; no reliable D call. The receptor was derived from a human donor with classical Hodgkin lymphoma. The sample consisted of peripheral blood mononuclear cells (PBMCs). CDR3 loop: CASSPRSSSYNEQFF. CDR3 bases: TGTGCCAGCAGCCCTAGGTCCAGCTCCTACAATGAGCAGTTCTTC.